This T cell receptor beta chain was obtained from a study of blood T cell repertoires in COVID-19 (dated by TCRdb to about 2020). General notes on the study: Collaborator samples came from the United States, Italy and Spain and covered acute and convalescent phases of COVID-19. The prospective study material was composed of cDNA or gDNA derived from T cells, B-cell-depleted T cells, or PBMCs. Subjects who had been exposed to COVID-19, were actively infected with it, or had recovered from it provided the deeply sampled blood TCRbeta repertoires that made up the dataset. The repertoires were released in a freely available public database intended as a resource for research on the immune response to SARS-CoV-2. The samples were drawn from the first 160 participants of the ongoing ImmuneRACE study and from 1,254 subjects provided by 6 global collaborators. A de-identified subject ID, COVID-19 status, age in years and sex were almost always included in the sample metadata. Where available, HLA class I and class II types were taken from metadata supplied by the sample provider and were not determined by assay-based typing. Study-wide conclusions, independent of this receptor: The quantity of clinical and demographic metadata differed by source and by participant and was supplied without curation.

The immunoSEQ Assay, a bias-controlled multiplex PCR, was used to amplify TCRbeta CDR3 regions from genomic DNA. On the study's bioinformatics: The number of nucleated cells in each sample was estimated by amplification of reference gene primers within the assay. To quantify the absolute abundance of each unique TCRbeta CDR3 rearrangement, sequence reads were collapsed and filtered. For each sample, productive Simpson clonality was calculated as the square root of Simpson's diversity index across productive rearrangements. The table was pulled from immuneACCESS by TCRdb, which kept in-frame rearrangements only. Such tables lose some clones; where checked, under half of the loss comes from unresolved V genes, and the rest has no known cause. The V and J calls and clone size were taken over from that table, and D and trimming were inferred from the DNA. Counted in this sample were over 200,000 clones; approximately 83% of them appeared once. In total, the top ten clones hold 1.3% of the sample.

Via the germline V gene (reference sequence), CDR1 is SEHNR and CDR2 FQNEAQ. Trimming removed 4 bases from V and 3 bases from J, leaving 4 bases between the germline ends. The CDR3 goes from the cysteine to the phenylalanine over 12 residues. Only CDR3 DNA is held: 36 bases, read in frame from base 1. On this clone itself: Its specific antigen is unknown. No base qualities exist here, and no much larger clone lies one base off it.

At one collaborating source in Seattle, patients were enrolled during active infection and were followed longitudinally through the course of disease. Each collaborating institution followed its own protocols to collect whole blood in K2EDTA tubes. For TCRbeta analysis, collaborators shipped samples in one of three forms: frozen whole blood, isolated PBMCs, or DNA extracted from either of those sample types. The sequence derives from a woman in her twenties or thirties with COVID-19, enrolled during active disease. The sample consisted of peripheral blood. Recombination joined TRBV7-9 with TRBJ2-1; the D gene is unclear. The CDR3 amino acid sequence is: CASSSVYNEQFF. The DNA sequence reads TGTGCCAGCAGCTCCGTCTACAATGAGCAGTTCTTC.